The entry below describes one T cell receptor (beta chain). No antigen is known for it. The sample comes from a study of T cell clones after liver transplantation. Study in general: Liver transplant recipients had immunosuppression withdrawal attempted within 2 years.

Study findings and constraints: Circulating graft-donor-reactive CD4 TCRbeta sequences fell significantly post-transplant in most of the 8 subjects. Rather than being deleted, graft donor-reactive T cells may have moved into the graft.

CDR3 length: 19 residues. V lost 4 bases, J lost 0 bases, and 14 bases stayed unmatched. Germline lookup yields CDR1 MGHRA and CDR2 YSYEKL. TCRdb's table, derived via immunoSEQ multiplex PCR, lists solely in-frame clones and lacks some. The sample carries roughly 53,000 clones, under 85% recorded once. The sample here was CD4+ T cells from blood, taken at the 22-month timepoint. This chain joins TRBV4-1 and TRBJ1-3; TRBD1 aligns across 8 bases. The TCR originated in a human patient who received a liver transplant. Some T cells may possibly be graft donor cells. CDR3 DNA: TGCGCCAGCAGCCGAGAGCCTCAGGACAGGGCTAGCTCTGGAAACACCATATATTTT. Residues: CASSREPQDRASSGNTIYF.